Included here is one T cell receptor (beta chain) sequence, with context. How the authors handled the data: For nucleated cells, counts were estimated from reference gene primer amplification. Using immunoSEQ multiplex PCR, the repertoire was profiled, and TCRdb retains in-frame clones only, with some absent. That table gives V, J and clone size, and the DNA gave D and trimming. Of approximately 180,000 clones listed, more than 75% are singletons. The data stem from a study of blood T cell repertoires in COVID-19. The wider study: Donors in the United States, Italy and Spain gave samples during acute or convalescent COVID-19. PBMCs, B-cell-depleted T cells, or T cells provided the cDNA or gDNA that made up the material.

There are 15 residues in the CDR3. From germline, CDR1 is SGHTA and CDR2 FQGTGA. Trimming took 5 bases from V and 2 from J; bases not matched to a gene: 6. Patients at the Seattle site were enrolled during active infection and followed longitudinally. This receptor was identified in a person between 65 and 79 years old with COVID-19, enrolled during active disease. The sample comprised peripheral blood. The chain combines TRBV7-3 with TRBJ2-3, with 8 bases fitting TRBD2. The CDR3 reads CASSREGRVTDTQYF. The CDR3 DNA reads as TGTGCCAGCAGCCGGGAGGGCCGAGTCACAGATACGCAGTATTTT.